The present TCR beta chain was sequenced within a study of cytomegalovirus exposure and HLA in healthy donors. V lost 4 bases and J lost 8, with 20 bases in between. CDR3 length: 15 residues. Germline loops: CDR1 MNHEY, CDR2 SVGAGI. The repertoire was sequenced with immunoSEQ multiplex PCR; TCRdb's copy has only in-frame clones and lacks some. The data show under 250,000 clones, about 90% seen once. The chain recombines TRBV6-5 with TRBJ1-2; D perhaps matches TRBD1 (6 bases). This sequence was found in a young man in good health and CMV-seropositive. The material sequenced was PBMCs. The CDR3 sequence is CASSFDLGGLRGYTF. As DNA, the CDR3 is TGTGCCAGCAGTTTCGACCTTGGGGGGCTGAGAGGCTACACCTTC.